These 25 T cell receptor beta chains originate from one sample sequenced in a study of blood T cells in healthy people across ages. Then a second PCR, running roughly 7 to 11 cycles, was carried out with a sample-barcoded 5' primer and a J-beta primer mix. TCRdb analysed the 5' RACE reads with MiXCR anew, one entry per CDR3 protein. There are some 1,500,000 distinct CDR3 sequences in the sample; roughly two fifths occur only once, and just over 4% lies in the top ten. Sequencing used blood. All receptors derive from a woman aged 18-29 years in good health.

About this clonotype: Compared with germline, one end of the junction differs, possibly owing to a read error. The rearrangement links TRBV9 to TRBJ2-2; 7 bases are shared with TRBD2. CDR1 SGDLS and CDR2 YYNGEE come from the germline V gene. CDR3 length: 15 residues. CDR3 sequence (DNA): TGTGCCAGCGGCGTCGCCGGGAGGACCACCGGGGAGCTGTTTTTT. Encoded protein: CASGVAGRTTGELFF.

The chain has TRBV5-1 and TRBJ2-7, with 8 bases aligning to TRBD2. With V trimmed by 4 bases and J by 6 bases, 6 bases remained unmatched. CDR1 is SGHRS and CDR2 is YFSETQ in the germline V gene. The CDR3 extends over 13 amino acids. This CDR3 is CASSRTGRVEQYF. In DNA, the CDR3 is TGCGCCAGCAGCCGAACCGGGAGGGTCGAGCAGTACTTC.

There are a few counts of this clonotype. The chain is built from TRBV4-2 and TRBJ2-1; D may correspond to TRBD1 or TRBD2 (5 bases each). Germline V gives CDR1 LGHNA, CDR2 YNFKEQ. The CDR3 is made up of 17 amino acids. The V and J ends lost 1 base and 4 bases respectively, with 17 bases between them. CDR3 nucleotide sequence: TGTGCCAGCAGCCAAGTGAGGGCCCCCGAGGGGTACAATGAGCAGTTCTTC. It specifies CASSQVRAPEGYNEQFF.

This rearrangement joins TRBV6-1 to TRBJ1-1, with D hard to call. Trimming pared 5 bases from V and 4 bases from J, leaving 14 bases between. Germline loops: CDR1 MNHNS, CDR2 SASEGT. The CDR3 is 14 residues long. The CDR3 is CASSSDLGPTEAFF. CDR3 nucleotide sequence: TGTGCCAGCAGTTCGGATCTGGGTCCCACTGAAGCTTTCTTT.

CDR3 in amino acids: CASSYQGASYNEQFF. The DNA of the CDR3 is TGTGCCAGCAGTTACCAGGGGGCCTCCTACAATGAGCAGTTCTTC. The genes are TRBV6-6 and TRBJ2-1, with TRBD1 identical over 8 bases. The germline V gene has CDR1 MNHNY and CDR2 SVGAGI (reference sequence). This CDR3 spans 15 amino acids. With 2 bases clipped from V and 0 bases from J, the junction kept 0 bases outside the gene matches.

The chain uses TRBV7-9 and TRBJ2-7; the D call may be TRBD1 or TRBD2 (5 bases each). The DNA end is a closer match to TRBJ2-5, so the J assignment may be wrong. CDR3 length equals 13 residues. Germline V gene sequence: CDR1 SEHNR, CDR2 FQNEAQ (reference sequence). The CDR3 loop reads CASTDWGMETQYF. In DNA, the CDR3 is TGTGCCAGCACCGATTGGGGGATGGAGACCCAGTACTTC.

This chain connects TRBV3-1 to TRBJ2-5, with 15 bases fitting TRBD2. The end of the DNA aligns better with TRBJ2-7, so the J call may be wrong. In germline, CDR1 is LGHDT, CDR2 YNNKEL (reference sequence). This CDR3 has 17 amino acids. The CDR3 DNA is TGTGCCAGCAGCCCAGGACTAGCGGGAGGGGGAGCCTACGAGCAGTACTTC. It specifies CASSPGLAGGGAYEQYF.

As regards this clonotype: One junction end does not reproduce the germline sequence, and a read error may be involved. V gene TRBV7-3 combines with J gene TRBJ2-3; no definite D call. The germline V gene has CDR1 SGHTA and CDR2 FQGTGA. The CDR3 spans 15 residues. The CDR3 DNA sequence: TGTGCCGGCAGCCCAAGTCTGACTGAAACAGATACGCAGTATTTT. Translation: CAGSPSLTETDTQYF.

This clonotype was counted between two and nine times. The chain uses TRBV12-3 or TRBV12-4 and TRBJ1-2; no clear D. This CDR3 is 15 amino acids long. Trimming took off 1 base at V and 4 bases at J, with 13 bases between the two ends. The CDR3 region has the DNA TGTGCCAGCAGTTTAGGCACTACATCCGGCTATGGCTACACCTTC. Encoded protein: CASSLGTTSGYGYTF.

The CDR3 loop is CASSLVGRVNEKLFF. For the CDR3, the DNA is TGTGCCAGCAGCTTGGTCGGCAGGGTTAATGAAAAACTGTTTTTT. This chain joins TRBV5-6 and TRBJ1-4; D might be TRBD1 (5 bases). Trimming pared 0 bases from V and 4 bases from J, leaving 10 bases between. The CDR3 totals 15 residues. Germline V gene lookup returns CDR1 SGHDT and CDR2 YYEEEE.

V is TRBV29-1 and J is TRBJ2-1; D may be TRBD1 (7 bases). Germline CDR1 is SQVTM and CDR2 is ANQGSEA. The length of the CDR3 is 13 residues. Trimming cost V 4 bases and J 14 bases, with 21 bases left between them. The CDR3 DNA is TGCAGCGTTGCATCCCTCCTCAGGGGGGCCGAGTTCTTC. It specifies CSVASLLRGAEFF.

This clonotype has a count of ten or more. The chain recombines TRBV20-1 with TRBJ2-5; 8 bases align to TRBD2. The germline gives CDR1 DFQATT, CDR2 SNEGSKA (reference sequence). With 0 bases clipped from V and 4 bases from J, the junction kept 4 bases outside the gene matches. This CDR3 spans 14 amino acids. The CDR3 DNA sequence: TGCAGTGCTAGAGATTTTCGGGGGGGAGAGACCCAGTACTTC. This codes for CSARDFRGGETQYF.

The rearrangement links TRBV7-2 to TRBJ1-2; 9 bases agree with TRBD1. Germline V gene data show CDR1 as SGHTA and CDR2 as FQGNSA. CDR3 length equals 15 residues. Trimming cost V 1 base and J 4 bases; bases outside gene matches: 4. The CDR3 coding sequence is TGTGCCAGCAGCTTAGGCATGACAGGGGGCTATGGCTACACCTTC. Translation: CASSLGMTGGYGYTF.

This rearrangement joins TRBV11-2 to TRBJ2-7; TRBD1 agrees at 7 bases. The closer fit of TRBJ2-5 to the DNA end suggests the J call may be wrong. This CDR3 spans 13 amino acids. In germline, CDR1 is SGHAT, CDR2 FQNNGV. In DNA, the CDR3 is TGTGCCAGCAGCAGGGACAGTTTAGAGACCCAGTACTTC. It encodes CASSRDSLETQYF.

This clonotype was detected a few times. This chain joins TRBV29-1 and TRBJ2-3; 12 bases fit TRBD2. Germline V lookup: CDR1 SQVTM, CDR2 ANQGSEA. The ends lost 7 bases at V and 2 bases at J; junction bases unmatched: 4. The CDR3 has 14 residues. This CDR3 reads CSGRLAGATDTQYF. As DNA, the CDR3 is TGCAGCGGCCGACTAGCGGGAGCCACAGATACGCAGTATTTT.

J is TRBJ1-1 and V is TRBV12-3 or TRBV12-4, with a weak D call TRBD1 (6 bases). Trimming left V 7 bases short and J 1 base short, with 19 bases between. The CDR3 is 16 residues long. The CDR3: CASNQLQGLENTEAFF. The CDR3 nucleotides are TGTGCCAGCAACCAGCTACAGGGCCTAGAGAACACTGAAGCTTTCTTT.

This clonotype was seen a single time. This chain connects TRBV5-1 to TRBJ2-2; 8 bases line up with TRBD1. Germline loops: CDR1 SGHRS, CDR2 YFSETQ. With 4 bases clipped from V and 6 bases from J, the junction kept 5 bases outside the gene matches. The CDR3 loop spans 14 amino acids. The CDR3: CASSEDRESGELFF. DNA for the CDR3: TGCGCCAGCAGCGAGGACAGGGAGTCCGGGGAGCTGTTTTTT.

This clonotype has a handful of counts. CDR3: CASSRSFGETQYF. Here the CDR3 DNA reads TGTGCCAGCAGCCGGTCCTTTGGAGAGACCCAGTACTTC. The V gene is TRBV6-5, the J gene TRBJ2-5; D ambiguous. V lost 6 bases and J lost 4, with 12 bases in between. In germline, CDR1 is MNHEY, CDR2 SVGAGI. The CDR3 sequence is 13 residues long.

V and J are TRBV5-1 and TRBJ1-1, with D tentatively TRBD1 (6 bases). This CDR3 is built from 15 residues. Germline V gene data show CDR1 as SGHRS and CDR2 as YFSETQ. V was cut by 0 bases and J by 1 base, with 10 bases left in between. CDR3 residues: CASSLAGTKNTEAFF. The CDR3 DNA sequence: TGCGCCAGCAGCTTGGCTGGGACAAAGAACACTGAAGCTTTCTTT.

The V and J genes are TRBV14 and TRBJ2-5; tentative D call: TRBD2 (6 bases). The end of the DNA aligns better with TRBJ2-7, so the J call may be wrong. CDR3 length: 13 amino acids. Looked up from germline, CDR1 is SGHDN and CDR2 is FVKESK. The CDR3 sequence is CASSSGLKNEQYF. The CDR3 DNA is TGTGCCAGCAGCTCGGGACTGAAGAACGAGCAGTACTTC.

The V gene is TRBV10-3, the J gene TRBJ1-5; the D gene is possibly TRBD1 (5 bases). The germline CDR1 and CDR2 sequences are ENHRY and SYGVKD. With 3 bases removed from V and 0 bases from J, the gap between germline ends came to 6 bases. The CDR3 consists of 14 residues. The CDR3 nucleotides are TGTGCCATCAGTGAAGACAGTAGCAATCAGCCCCAGCATTTT. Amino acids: CAISEDSSNQPQHF.

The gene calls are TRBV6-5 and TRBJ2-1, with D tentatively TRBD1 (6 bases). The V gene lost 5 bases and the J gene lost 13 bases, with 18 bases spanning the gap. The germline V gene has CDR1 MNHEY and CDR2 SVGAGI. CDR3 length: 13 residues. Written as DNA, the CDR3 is TGTGCCAGCAGTCCCGCAGGGGAAGAGACCCAGTTCTTC. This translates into CASSPAGEETQFF.

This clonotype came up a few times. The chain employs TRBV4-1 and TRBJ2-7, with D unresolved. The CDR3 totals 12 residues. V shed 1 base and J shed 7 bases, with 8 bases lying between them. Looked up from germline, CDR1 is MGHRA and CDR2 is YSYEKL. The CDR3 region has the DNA TGCGCCAGCAGCCAAGGCCCAGTTGAGCAGTACTTC. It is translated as CASSQGPVEQYF.

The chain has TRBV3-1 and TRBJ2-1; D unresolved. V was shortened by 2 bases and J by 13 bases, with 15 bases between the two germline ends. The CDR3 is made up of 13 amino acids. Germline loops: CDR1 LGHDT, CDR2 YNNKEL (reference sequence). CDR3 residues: CASSQSQLETQFF. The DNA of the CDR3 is TGTGCCAGCAGCCAATCACAGCTGGAGACCCAGTTCTTC.

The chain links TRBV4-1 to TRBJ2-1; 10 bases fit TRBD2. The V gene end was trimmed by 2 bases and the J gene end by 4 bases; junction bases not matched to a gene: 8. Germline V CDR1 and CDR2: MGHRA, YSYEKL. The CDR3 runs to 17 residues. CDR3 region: CASSQTNLAGAYNEQFF. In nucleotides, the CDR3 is TGCGCCAGCAGCCAAACAAACCTAGCGGGAGCGTACAATGAGCAGTTCTTC.